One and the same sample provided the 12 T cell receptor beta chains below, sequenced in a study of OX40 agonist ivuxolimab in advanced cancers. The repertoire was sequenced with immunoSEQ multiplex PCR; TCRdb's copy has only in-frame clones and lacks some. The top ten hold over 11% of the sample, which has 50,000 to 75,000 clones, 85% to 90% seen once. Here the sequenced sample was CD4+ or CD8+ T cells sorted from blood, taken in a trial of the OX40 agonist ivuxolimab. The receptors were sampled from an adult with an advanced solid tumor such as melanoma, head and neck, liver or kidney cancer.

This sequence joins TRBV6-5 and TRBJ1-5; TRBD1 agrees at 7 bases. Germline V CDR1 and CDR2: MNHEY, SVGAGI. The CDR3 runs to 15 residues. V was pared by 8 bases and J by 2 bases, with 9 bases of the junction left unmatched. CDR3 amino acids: CASSEQGNGNQPQHF. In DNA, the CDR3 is TGTGCCAGCTCCGAACAGGGGAATGGCAATCAGCCCCAGCATTTT.

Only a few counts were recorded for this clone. The CDR3 region is CASSLELAGPYNEQFF. The CDR3 nucleotides are TGTGCCAGCAGCTTGGAACTAGCGGGACCCTACAATGAGCAGTTCTTC. The rearrangement links TRBV5-6 to TRBJ2-1, with 10 bases aligning to TRBD2. The length of the CDR3 is 16 residues. J lost 2 bases, V lost 0 bases, and 2 bases had no gene match. CDR1 is SGHDT and CDR2 is YYEEEE in the germline V gene.

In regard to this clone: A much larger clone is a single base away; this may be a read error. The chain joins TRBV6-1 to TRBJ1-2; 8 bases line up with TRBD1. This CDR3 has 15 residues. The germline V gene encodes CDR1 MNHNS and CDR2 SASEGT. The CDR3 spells CASSEIGTGLYDYTF. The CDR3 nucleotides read TGTGCCAGCAGTGAAATCGGGACAGGACTATATGACTACACCTTC.

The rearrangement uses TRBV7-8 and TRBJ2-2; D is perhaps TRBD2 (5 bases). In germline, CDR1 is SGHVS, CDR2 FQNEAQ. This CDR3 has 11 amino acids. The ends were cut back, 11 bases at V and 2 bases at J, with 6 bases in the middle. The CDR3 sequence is CAEGNTGELFF. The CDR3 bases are TGTGCCGAGGGTAACACCGGGGAGCTGTTTTTT.

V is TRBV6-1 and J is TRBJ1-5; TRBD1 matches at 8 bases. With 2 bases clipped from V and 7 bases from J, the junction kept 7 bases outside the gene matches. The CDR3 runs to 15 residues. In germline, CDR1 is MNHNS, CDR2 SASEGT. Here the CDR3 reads CASSETDRVGQPQHF. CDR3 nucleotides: TGTGCCAGCAGTGAAACGGACAGGGTTGGGCAGCCCCAGCATTTT.

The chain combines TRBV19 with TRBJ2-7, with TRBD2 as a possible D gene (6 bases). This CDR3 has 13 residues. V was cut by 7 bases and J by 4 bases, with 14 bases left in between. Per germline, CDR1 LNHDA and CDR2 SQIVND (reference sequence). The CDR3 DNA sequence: TGTGCCAGTACAGGGAATAGCGGTTACGAGCAGTACTTC. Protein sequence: CASTGNSGYEQYF.

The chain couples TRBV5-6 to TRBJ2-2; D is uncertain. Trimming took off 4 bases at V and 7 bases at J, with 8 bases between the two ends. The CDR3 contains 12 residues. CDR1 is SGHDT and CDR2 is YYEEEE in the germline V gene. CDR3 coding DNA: TGTGCCAGCAGCCCCCTTAACGGGGAGCTGTTTTTT. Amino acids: CASSPLNGELFF.

CDR3 sequence: CASSLEQATYEQYF. The CDR3, as DNA: TGCGCCAGCAGCTTGGAACAGGCTACCTACGAGCAGTACTTC. The V gene is TRBV5-1, the J gene TRBJ2-7; the D gene is possibly TRBD1 (5 bases). This CDR3 contains 14 residues. V shed 0 bases and J shed 2 bases, with 9 bases lying between them. The germline V gene encodes CDR1 SGHRS and CDR2 YFSETQ. The complete variable domain, with remaining parts taken from reference TRBV5-1 and TRBJ2-7, reads KAGVTQTPRYLIKTRGQQVTLSCSPISGHRSVSWYQQTPGQGLQFLFEYFSETQRNKGNFPGRFSGRQFSNSRSEMNVSTLELGDSALYLCASSLEQATYEQYFGPGTRLTVT.

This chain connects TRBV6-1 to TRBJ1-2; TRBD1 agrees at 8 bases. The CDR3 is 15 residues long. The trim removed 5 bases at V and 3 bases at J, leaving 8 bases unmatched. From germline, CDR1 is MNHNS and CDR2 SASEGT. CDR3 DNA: TGTGCCAGCAGTCGGACAGGGCCAGACTACTATGGCTACACCTTC. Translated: CASSRTGPDYYGYTF.

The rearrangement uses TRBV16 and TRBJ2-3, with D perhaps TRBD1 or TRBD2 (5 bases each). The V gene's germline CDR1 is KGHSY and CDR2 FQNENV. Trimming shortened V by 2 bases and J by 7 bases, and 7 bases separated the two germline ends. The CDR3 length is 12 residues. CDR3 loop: CASSQPGHTQYF. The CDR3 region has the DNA TGTGCCAGCAGCCAACCGGGACATACGCAGTATTTT.

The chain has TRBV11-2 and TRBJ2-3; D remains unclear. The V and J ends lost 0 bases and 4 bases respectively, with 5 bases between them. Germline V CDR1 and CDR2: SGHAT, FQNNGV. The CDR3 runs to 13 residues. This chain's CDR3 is CASSLDFPDTQYF. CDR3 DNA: TGTGCCAGCAGCTTAGATTTCCCAGATACGCAGTATTTT.

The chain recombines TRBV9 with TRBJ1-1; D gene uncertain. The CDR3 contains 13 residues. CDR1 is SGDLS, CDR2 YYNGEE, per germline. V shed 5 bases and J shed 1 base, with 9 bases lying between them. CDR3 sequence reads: CASRAPPNTEAFF. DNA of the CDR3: TGTGCCAGCAGAGCTCCACCGAACACTGAAGCTTTCTTT.